What follows are 20 T cell receptor beta chains derived from one specimen sequenced in a study of blood T cell repertoires in COVID-19. The repertoire was sequenced with immunoSEQ multiplex PCR; TCRdb's copy has only in-frame clones and lacks some. Here the sample spans about 230,000 clones, around four fifths being singletons. The source material was peripheral blood. Every receptor here comes from an elderly woman with active or convalescent COVID-19.

This clone was counted many times. The chain combines TRBV6-2 or TRBV6-3 with TRBJ2-7; 11 bases are a match to TRBD2. Per germline, CDR1 MNHEY and CDR2 SVGEGT. This CDR3 spans 15 amino acids. Trimming at V came to 4 bases and at J to 5 bases, leaving 7 bases not matched to a gene. This CDR3 reads CASSSETSGNDEQYF. The DNA of the CDR3 is TGTGCCAGCAGTTCCGAGACTAGCGGGAACGACGAGCAGTACTTC.

This rearrangement joins TRBV6-5 to TRBJ2-7, with TRBD1 as a possible D gene (6 bases). The CDR3 is 13 residues long. V was trimmed by 8 bases and J by 1 base, leaving 12 bases between them. Germline loops: CDR1 MNHEY, CDR2 SVGAGI. The CDR3 sequence: CASEVRGSYEQYF. The CDR3 DNA reads TGTGCCAGCGAGGTTAGGGGGTCCTACGAGCAGTACTTC.

The rearrangement uses TRBV7-9 and TRBJ1-2; D gene unclear. Germline CDR1 SEHNR, CDR2 FQNEAQ (reference sequence). This CDR3 region has 15 residues. The V end was cut by 0 bases, the J end by 8 bases, with 16 bases between. CDR3 loop: CASSLAQPGKGGYTF. The CDR3 nucleotides read TGTGCCAGCAGCTTAGCGCAGCCCGGGAAGGGCGGCTACACCTTC.

As DNA, the CDR3 is TGTGCCAGTAGCCTCGGCGGAGATTATAGCAATCAGCCCCAGCATTTT. Its protein product is CASSLGGDYSNQPQHF. This sequence joins TRBV19 and TRBJ1-5; no clear D gene. Germline CDR1 and CDR2: LNHDA and SQIVND (reference sequence). There are 16 residues in the CDR3. Trimming removed 6 bases from V and 0 bases from J, with 15 bases in between.

The rearrangement uses TRBV7-2 and TRBJ2-3; possible D gene TRBD2, 7 bases. Trimming removed 3 bases from V and 8 bases from J, with 21 bases in between. Per the germline V gene, CDR1 is SGHTA and CDR2 is FQGNSA. The CDR3 sequence is 16 residues long. This CDR3 reads CASSFRTRGGLGTQYF. The DNA for the CDR3 is TGTGCCAGCAGCTTCCGGACTAGGGGGGGTTTGGGTACGCAGTATTTT.

This chain joins TRBV20-1 and TRBJ2-1; possible D gene TRBD2, 5 bases. Per the germline V gene, CDR1 is DFQATT and CDR2 is SNEGSKA (reference sequence). V gave up 6 bases and J gave up 4 bases, with 7 bases separating them. The CDR3 is made up of 11 amino acids. The CDR3 spells CSAGVYNEQFF. In DNA, the CDR3 is TGCAGTGCCGGGGTGTACAATGAGCAGTTCTTC.

The chain couples TRBV7-7 to TRBJ2-1; TRBD1 aligns across 8 bases. Losses at the gene ends were 2 bases for V and 4 bases for J; bases not matched to a gene: 1. Germline V gene sequence: CDR1 SSHAT, CDR2 FNYEAQ (reference sequence). CDR3 length: 14 residues. The CDR3 loop reads CASSLTGGYNEQFF. The CDR3 bases are TGTGCCAGCAGCTTAACAGGGGGATACAATGAGCAGTTCTTC.

The genes are TRBV19 and TRBJ2-1; 9 bases are a match to TRBD2. J lost 0 bases, V lost 6 bases, and 3 bases had no gene match. CDR1 LNHDA and CDR2 SQIVND come from the germline V gene (reference sequence). This CDR3 has 15 amino acids. The CDR3 DNA is TGTGCCAGTAGCCTAGCGGGAAGCTCCTACAATGAGCAGTTCTTC. Amino acids: CASSLAGSSYNEQFF. Using reference TRBV19 and TRBJ2-1 for the parts outside the CDR3, the full variable domain is DGGITQSPKYLFRKEGQNVTLSCEQNLNHDAMYWYRQDPGQGLRLIYYSQIVNDFQKGDIAEGYSVSREKKESFPLTVTSAQKNPTAFYLCASSLAGSSYNEQFFGPGTRLTVL.

The chain combines TRBV29-1 with TRBJ1-2, with 9 bases identical to TRBD1. Germline values: CDR1 SQVTM, CDR2 ANQGSEA. CDR3 length: 16 residues. The J segment lost 3 bases and the V segment lost 0 bases, leaving 8 bases of the junction unmatched. The CDR3 region is CSVEDVRDRDHYGYTF. The CDR3 DNA follows: TGCAGCGTTGAAGACGTTCGGGACAGGGATCACTATGGCTACACCTTC.

V gene TRBV7-3 combines with J gene TRBJ1-1, with D maybe TRBD1 (5 bases). The V and J ends lost 1 base and 1 base respectively, with 7 bases between them. The CDR3 has 14 amino acids. The germline V gene has CDR1 SGHTA and CDR2 FQGTGA. The CDR3 is CASSLMGQNTEAFF. The CDR3 DNA reads TGTGCCAGCAGCTTAATGGGGCAGAACACTGAAGCTTTCTTT.

This chain uses TRBV28 with TRBJ1-5; the D gene is possibly TRBD1 (5 bases). CDR3 length: 13 amino acids. V lost 10 bases and J 4 bases, leaving 14 bases between the germline ends. Germline CDR1 and CDR2: MDHEN and SYDVKM. The DNA for the CDR3 is TGTGCCATTACGGACACCCTAAATCAGCCCCAGCATTTT. Amino acids: CAITDTLNQPQHF.

The chain couples TRBV7-9 to TRBJ2-1, with D possibly TRBD1 on 6 matching bases. V lost 1 base to trimming and J lost 14 bases, with 12 bases between them. The CDR3 sequence is 12 residues long. Germline-derived CDR1 and CDR2 are SEHNR and FQNEAQ (reference sequence). The CDR3, as DNA: TGTGCCAGCAGCTTAGAATACAAGGGGGAGTTCTTC. Amino acid sequence: CASSLEYKGEFF.

This clone was recorded a few times. V gene TRBV2 combines with J gene TRBJ1-1, with D perhaps matching TRBD1 (5 bases). The germline CDR1 and CDR2 sequences are SNHLY and FYNNEI. Between the trimmed V and J ends, which lost 3 bases and 3 bases, there was a span of 11 bases. CDR3 length: 14 amino acids. Written as DNA, the CDR3 is TGTGCCAGCAGTGAGGACACCCTTTACACTGAAGCTTTCTTT. Protein sequence: CASSEDTLYTEAFF.

V usage is TRBV2 and J usage is TRBJ2-7; D gene unclear. With 7 bases removed from V and 1 base from J, the gap between germline ends came to 14 bases. CDR3 size: 14 residues. Germline V gene sequence: CDR1 SNHLY, CDR2 FYNNEI. CDR3 sequence: CASTKEERSYEQYF. CDR3 DNA: TGTGCCAGCACCAAGGAAGAGAGGTCCTACGAGCAGTACTTC.

J is TRBJ1-5 and V is TRBV19; tentative D call: TRBD1 (6 bases). V lost 4 bases and J 2 bases, leaving 18 bases between the germline ends. There are 17 residues in the CDR3. CDR1 is LNHDA, CDR2 SQIVND, per germline (reference sequence). The CDR3 sequence: CASSRIGWDNRNQPQHF. The CDR3, as DNA: TGTGCCAGTAGTAGAATAGGGTGGGACAATCGCAATCAGCCCCAGCATTTT.

This chain uses TRBV3-1 (or the pseudogene TRBV3-2) with TRBJ1-5; TRBD1 matches at 7 bases. CDR1 is LGHDT, CDR2 YNNKEL, per germline (reference sequence). V shed 0 bases and J 8 bases; nucleotides not matched to a gene: 7. The CDR3 has 15 amino acids. The CDR3 spells CASSQDNRGSEPQHF. CDR3 in DNA: TGTGCCAGCAGCCAAGATAACAGGGGAAGTGAGCCCCAGCATTTT.

The chain uses TRBV2 and TRBJ2-3, with TRBD1 identical over 8 bases. CDR3 size: 14 residues. Per germline, CDR1 SNHLY and CDR2 FYNNEI. J gave up 3 bases and V 4 bases, and 3 bases lay outside the gene matches. The CDR3 DNA is TGTGCCAGCAGTGCGGACAGGGCGACAGATACGCAGTATTTT. Encoded protein: CASSADRATDTQYF.

The J gene is TRBJ1-4, the V gene TRBV7-6; tentative D call: TRBD1 (6 bases). Trimming shortened V by 5 bases and J by 7 bases, and 17 bases separated the two germline ends. Germline CDR1 SGHVS, CDR2 FNYEAQ. The CDR3 has 15 residues. CDR3 sequence: CASSTRTAWGEKLFF. CDR3 nucleotides: TGTGCCAGCAGCACAAGGACAGCGTGGGGTGAAAAACTGTTTTTT.

This chain connects TRBV9 to TRBJ2-7, with 9 bases that match TRBD2. The V and J ends lost 0 bases and 2 bases, in that order; junction bases with no gene match: 6. The CDR3 sequence is 16 residues long. CDR1 is SGDLS, CDR2 YYNGEE, per germline. The CDR3 nucleotides read TGTGCCAGCAGCGTAGGATCGGGACTAGCTACCTACGAGCAGTACTTC. Translation: CASSVGSGLATYEQYF.

CDR3 loop: CASSRRKREGDEQFF. The DNA for the CDR3 is TGTGCCAGCAGCCGAAGAAAGCGGGAGGGCGATGAGCAGTTCTTC. The rearrangement links TRBV3-1 (or the pseudogene TRBV3-2) to TRBJ2-1, with 10 positions matching TRBD2. The CDR3 runs 15 residues. With V trimmed by 4 bases and J by 8 bases, 8 bases remained unmatched. CDR1 LGHDT and CDR2 YNNKEL come from the germline V gene (reference sequence).